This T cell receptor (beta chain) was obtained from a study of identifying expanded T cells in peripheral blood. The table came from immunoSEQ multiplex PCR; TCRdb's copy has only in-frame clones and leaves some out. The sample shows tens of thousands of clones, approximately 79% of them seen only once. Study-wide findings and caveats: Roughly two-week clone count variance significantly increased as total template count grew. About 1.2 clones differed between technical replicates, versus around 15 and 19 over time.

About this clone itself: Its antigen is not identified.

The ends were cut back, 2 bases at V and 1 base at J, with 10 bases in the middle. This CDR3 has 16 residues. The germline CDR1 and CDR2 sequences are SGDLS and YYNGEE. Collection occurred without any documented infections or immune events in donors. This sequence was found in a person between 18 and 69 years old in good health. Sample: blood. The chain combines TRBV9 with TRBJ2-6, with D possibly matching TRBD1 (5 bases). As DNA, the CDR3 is TGTGCCAGCAGCGTGCAGGGCTCATCTGGGGCCAACGTCCTGACTTTC. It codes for CASSVQGSSGANVLTF.